The 6 T cell receptor beta chains given below trace back to one sample, sequenced in a study of technical replicates of blood from a handful of donors. Here immunoSEQ multiplex PCR was the method, and the copy in TCRdb shows in-frame clones only, minus some. The data show around 80,000 clones, roughly 91% seen once. The sample comprised T cells isolated from PBMCs. The receptors here all came from a human donor in good health.

On this clone: Other DNA sequences from this sample encode an identical CDR3 as well. The V call is TRBV4-2, the J call TRBJ2-3, with 10 bases that match TRBD2. The germline gives CDR1 LGHNA, CDR2 YNFKEQ. This CDR3 has 16 amino acids. Trimming cost V 0 bases and J 1 base; bases outside gene matches: 1. The CDR3 region has the DNA TGTGCCAGCAGCCAAGATCTAGCGGGAGGCACAGATACGCAGTATTTT. It yields the protein CASSQDLAGGTDTQYF.

The chain combines TRBV6-1 with TRBJ2-7; 8 bases match TRBD1. Germline CDR1 MNHNS, CDR2 SASEGT. This CDR3 contains 18 residues. Trimming removed 2 bases from V and 3 bases from J; junction bases left unmatched: 15. The CDR3 is CASSENHPGGLFVYEQYF. The CDR3 region has the DNA TGTGCCAGCAGTGAAAACCATCCAGGGGGCCTATTCGTCTACGAGCAGTACTTC.

The chain recombines TRBV7-8 with TRBJ1-5; 8 bases are a match to TRBD1. CDR1 and CDR2 (germline): SGHVS, FQNEAQ. The CDR3 contains 17 residues. J gave up 5 bases and V 6 bases, and 15 bases lay outside the gene matches. CDR3 protein: CASSSEVGQTGDQPQHF. CDR3 DNA: TGTGCCAGCAGTTCAGAGGTCGGGCAGACAGGGGATCAGCCCCAGCATTTT.

This chain links TRBV30 with TRBJ2-5; weak D call: TRBD1 (6 bases). Germline V gene data show CDR1 as GTSNPN and CDR2 as SVGIG (reference sequence). The ends were cut back, 3 bases at V and 3 bases at J, with 26 bases in the middle. The CDR3 consists of 18 residues. The CDR3 DNA follows: TGTGCCTGGAGGGGGGAGACCGGGACATCGAGGAAAAAAGAGACCCAGTACTTC. It translates to CAWRGETGTSRKKETQYF.

V gene TRBV28 combines with J gene TRBJ1-5; D remains unclear. The V end lost 6 bases, the J end lost 1 base, and 13 bases lay between the germline ends. CDR3 length: 15 residues. Germline CDR1 MDHEN, CDR2 SYDVKM. The CDR3 nucleotides read TGTGCCAGCAGCCAAAGCGTTGGCAGCAATCAGCCCCAGCATTTT. Encoded protein: CASSQSVGSNQPQHF.

The CDR3 DNA reads TGTGCCAGCAGTAGAGAAGGGGAGCTGTTTTTT. Its protein is CASSREGELFF. The chain carries TRBV6-6 and TRBJ2-2, with D hard to call. V was cut by 5 bases and J by 8 bases, with 6 bases left in between. The germline V gene encodes CDR1 MNHNY and CDR2 SVGAGI (reference sequence). The CDR3 covers 11 residues.